This T cell receptor (beta chain) was captured in a study of T cell responses to AZD1222 COVID-19 vaccine. Study summary: Second doses at about 4 or about 12 weeks were pooled. The study's findings and limits: The reported proportion of spike-specific TCRs targeting unmutated variant regions was nearly half.

Some clones are missing from TCRdb's copy, which holds only in-frame ones; the method was immunoSEQ multiplex PCR. Seen here are more than 95,000 clones, over 70% observed once, and the top ten hold about 5%. The CDR3 has 13 residues. V trimming: 5 bases; J trimming: 3 bases; junction bases outside the gene matches: 3. CDR1 and CDR2 from the germline V gene are SGHTA and FQGTGA. Of note for this clone: What it binds is not known.

The TCR sequence derives from an adult in good health. The rearrangement links TRBV7-3 to TRBJ1-2; the match to TRBD1 covers 7 bases. The sequences come from peripheral blood, collected on day 0 of AZD1222 vaccination. CDR3 nucleotide sequence: TGTGCCAGCAGCCTACAGGGGTACTATGGCTACACCTTC. As protein: CASSLQGYYGYTF.